The clone carrying this T cell receptor beta chain was found a few times. CDR1 is LNHDA and CDR2 is SQIVND in the germline V gene (reference sequence). The germline V and J ends were trimmed by 10 bases and 6 bases, with 16 bases remaining between them. CDR3 length: 13 amino acids. As for time point: sample taken at primary tumor resection. Unsorted samples of tumor, nontumor lung or frozen PBMC had their whole RNA sequenced. The donor group consisted of 55 to 85 patients who had untreated, early-stage non-small cell lung cancer. These data are taken from a study of spatial heterogeneity in lung cancer. Via MiXCR, TCRdb re-called the 5' RACE reads, giving one row per CDR3 protein. The table lists tens of thousands of distinct CDR3 sequences, about an eighth of them singletons.

Specimen: PBMCs, collected at surgery. The source is a male donor with early-stage non-small cell lung cancer. The chain uses TRBV19 and TRBJ1-5, with D perhaps TRBD1 (5 bases). The CDR3 DNA is TGTGCCACTTGCGATAGGGGTTCTCAGCCCCAGCATTTT. Translation gives CATCDRGSQPQHF.